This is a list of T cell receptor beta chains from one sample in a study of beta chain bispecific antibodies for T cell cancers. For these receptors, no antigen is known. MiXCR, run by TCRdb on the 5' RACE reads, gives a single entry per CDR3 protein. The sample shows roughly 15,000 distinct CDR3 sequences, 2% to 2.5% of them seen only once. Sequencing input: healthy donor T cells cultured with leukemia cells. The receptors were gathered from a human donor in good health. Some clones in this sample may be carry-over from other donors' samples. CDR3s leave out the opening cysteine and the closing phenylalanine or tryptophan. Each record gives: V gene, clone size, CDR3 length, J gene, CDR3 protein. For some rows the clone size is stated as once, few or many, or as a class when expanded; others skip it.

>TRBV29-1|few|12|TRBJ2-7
SVARGATTAEQY
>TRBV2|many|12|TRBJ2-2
ASWGRGSTGELF
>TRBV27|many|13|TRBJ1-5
ASSLGAGGNQPQH
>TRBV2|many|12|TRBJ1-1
ASRKGGGNTEAF
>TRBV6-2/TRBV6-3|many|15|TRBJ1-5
ASSYSLTGLRNQPQH
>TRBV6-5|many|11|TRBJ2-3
ASNEEGADTQY
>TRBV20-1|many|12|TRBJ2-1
SAPSGGGYNEQF
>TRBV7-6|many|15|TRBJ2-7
ASSLAVAGGLSYEQY
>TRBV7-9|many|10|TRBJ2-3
ASSSGRDTQY
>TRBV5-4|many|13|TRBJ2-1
ASSFGAGGEEKQF
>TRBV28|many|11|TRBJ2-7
ASSLHRTYEQY
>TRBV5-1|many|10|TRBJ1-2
ASRTDGYGYT
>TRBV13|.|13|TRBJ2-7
ASSSYGTGSYEQY
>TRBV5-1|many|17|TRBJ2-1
ASSLSLAGEKSSYNEQF
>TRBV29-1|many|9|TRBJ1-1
SVPANTEAF
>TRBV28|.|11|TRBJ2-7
ASSLGSSYEQY
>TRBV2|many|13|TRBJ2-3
ASSLAGALLDTQY
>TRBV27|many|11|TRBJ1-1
ASSPDGNTEAF
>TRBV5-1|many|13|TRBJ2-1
ASSQGGSPYNEQF
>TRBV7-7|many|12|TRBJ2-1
ASSFRGRWDEQF
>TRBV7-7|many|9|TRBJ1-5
ASSLGQPQH
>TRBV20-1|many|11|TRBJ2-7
SARPGGAYEQY
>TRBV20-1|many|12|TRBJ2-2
SARDPRGSGELF
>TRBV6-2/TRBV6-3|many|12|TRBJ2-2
ASGTSGESGELF
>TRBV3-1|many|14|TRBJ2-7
ASSPLWTGESYEQY
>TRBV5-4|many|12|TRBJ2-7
ASSWGPGVYEQY
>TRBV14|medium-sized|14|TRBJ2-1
ASSQETGDTYNEQF
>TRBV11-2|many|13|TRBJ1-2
ASSYIDRGNYGYT
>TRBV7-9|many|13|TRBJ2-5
ASSRTTGEQETQY
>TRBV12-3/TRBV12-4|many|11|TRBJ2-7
ASSSGTDYEQY
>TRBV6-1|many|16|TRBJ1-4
ATTDLMTNRVPNEKLF
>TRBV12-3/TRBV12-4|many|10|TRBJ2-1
ASSAGGREQF
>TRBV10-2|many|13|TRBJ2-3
ATLVGVAAGDTQY
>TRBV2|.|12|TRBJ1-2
ASSDSYGREGYT
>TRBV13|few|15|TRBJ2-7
ASSLKGMGRYSYEQY
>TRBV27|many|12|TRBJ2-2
ASSPPGPTGELF
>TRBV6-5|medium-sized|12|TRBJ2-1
ASSSGTGYNEQF
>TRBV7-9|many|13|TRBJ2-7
ASSLGTGQSYEQY
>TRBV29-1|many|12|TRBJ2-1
SVDGVVSYNEQF
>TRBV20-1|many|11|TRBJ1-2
SAKGGFYYGYT
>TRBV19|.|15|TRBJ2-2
ASSIDRAGAQNGELF
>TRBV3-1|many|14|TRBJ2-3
ASSQVVTGRSDTQY
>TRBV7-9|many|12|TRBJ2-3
ASSFPSDGDTQY
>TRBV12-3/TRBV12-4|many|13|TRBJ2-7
ASSLDREGSYEQY
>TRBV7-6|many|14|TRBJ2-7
ASSLFPGKTAYEQY
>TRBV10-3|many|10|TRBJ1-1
AISEAGNEAF
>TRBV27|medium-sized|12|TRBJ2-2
ASREQGLFGELF
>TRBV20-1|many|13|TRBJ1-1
SANKAGRRATEAF
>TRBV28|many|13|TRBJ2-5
ASSLRAGGGETQY
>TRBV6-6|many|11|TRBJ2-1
ASSYNWDNEQF
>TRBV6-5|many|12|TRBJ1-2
ASSYSGGDLRYT